This T cell receptor (beta chain) was identified during a study of human versus mouse CDR3 diversity and MHC coevolution. The V gene's germline CDR1 is SGHRS and CDR2 YFSETQ. Trimming removed 0 bases from V and 4 bases from J, with 8 bases in between. This CDR3 contains 15 residues. Measured with immunoSEQ multiplex PCR; TCRdb has only the in-frame clones, and not every one. Of about 77,000 clones listed, less than 95% were seen once; the top ten hold around 0.15%. This sequence was found in a person between 25 and 70 years old in good health. The sample was naive CD4+ T cells from blood. Subset described: CD45RO-negative CD62L-positive naive CD4 T cells. The genes are TRBV5-1 and TRBJ1-6; D may be TRBD1 (5 bases). CDR3 DNA sequence: TGCGCCAGCAGCTTGGAGGGACTGTATAATTCACCCCTCCACTTT. Its translation is CASSLEGLYNSPLHF.